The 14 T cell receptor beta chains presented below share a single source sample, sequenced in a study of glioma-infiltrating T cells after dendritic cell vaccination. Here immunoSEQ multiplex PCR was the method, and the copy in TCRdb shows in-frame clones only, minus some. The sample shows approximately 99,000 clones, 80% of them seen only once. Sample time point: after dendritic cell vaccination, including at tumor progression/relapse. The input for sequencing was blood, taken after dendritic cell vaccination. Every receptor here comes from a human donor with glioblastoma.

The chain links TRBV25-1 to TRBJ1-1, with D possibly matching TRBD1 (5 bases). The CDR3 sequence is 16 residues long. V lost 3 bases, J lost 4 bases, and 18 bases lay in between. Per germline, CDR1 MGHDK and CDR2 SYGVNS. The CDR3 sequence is CASSEWQGDSPTEAFF. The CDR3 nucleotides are TGTGCCAGCAGTGAGTGGCAGGGTGACTCGCCCACTGAAGCTTTCTTT.

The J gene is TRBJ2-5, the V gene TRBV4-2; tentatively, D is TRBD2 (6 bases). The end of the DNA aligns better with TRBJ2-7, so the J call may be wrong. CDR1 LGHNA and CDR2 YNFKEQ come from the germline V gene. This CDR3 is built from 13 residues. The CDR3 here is CASSQTSSYEQYF. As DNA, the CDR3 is TGTGCCAGCAGCCAGACTAGCTCCTACGAGCAGTACTTC.

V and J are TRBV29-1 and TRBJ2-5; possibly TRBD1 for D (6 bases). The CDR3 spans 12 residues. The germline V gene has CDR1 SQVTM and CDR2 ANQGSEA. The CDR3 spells CSPLGAGETQYF. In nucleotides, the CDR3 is TGCAGTCCCTTGGGGGCCGGTGAGACCCAGTACTTC.

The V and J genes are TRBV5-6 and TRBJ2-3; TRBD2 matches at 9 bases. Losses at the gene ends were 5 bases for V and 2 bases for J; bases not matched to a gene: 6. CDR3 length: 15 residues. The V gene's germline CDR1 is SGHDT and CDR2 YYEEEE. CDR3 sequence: CASRMAGGPTDTQYF. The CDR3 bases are TGTGCCAGCAGGATGGCGGGGGGGCCCACAGATACGCAGTATTTT.

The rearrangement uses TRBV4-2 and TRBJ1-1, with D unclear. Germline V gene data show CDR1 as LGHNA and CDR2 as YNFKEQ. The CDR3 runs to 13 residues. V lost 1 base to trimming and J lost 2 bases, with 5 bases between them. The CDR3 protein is CASSQVTNTEAFF. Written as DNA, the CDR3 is TGTGCCAGCAGCCAAGTAACAAACACTGAAGCTTTCTTT.

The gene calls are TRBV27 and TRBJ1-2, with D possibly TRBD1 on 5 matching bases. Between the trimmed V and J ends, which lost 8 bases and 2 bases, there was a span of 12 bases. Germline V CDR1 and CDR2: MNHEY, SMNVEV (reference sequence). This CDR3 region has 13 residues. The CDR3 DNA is TGTGCCAGCGGGGGGAGACAGAACTATGGCTACACCTTC. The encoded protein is CASGGRQNYGYTF.

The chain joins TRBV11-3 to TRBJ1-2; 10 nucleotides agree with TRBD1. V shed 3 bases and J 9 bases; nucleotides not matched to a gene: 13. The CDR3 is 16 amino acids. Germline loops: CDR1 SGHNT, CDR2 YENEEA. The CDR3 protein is CASSLWTGGVHRRYTF. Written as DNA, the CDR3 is TGTGCCAGCAGCTTGTGGACAGGGGGTGTTCATCGGCGCTACACCTTC.

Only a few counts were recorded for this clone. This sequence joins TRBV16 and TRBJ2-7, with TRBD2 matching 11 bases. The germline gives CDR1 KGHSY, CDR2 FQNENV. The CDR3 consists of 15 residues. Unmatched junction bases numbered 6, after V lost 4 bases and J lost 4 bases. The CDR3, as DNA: TGTGCCAGCAGCCGGGGGACTAGCGGAGAGTACGAGCAGTACTTC. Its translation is CASSRGTSGEYEQYF.

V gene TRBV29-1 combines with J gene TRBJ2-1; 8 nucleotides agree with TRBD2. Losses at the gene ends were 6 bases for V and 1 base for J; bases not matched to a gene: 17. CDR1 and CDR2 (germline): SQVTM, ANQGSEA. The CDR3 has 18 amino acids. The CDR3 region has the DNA TGCAGCGTCGCAGGGATAAGCGGGAGAGAAATTTCCTACAATGAGCAGTTCTTC. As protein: CSVAGISGREISYNEQFF.

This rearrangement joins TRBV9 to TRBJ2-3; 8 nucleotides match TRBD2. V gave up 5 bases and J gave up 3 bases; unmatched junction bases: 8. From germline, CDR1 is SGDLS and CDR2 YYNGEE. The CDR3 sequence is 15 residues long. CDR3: CASSRTSGLTDTQYF. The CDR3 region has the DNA TGTGCCAGCAGTCGTACTAGCGGACTAACAGATACGCAGTATTTT.

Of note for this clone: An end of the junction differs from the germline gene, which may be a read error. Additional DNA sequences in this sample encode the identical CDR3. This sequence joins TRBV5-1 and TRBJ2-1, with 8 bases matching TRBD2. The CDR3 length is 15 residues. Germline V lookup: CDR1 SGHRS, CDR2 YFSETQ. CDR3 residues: CASSIASGSYNEQFF. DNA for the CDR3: TGCGCCAGCAGTATAGCTAGCGGGTCTTACAATGAGCAATTCTTC.

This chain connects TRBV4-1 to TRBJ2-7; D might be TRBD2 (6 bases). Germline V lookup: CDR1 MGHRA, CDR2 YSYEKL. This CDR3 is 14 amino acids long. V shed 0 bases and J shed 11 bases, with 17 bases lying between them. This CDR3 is CASSQDWDLRDKYF. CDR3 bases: TGCGCCAGCAGCCAAGATTGGGACTTACGAGACAAGTACTTC.

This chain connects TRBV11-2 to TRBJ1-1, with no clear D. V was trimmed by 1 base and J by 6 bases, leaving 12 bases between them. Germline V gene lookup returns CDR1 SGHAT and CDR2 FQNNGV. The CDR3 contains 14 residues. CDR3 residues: CASSLGSQASEAFF. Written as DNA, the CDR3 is TGTGCCAGCAGCTTAGGGTCCCAGGCTTCTGAAGCTTTCTTT.

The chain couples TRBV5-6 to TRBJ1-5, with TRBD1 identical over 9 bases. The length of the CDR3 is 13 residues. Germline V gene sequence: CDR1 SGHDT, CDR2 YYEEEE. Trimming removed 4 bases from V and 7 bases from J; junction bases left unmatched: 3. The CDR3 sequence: CASSPDRGQPQHF. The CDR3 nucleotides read TGTGCCAGCAGCCCGGACAGGGGACAGCCCCAGCATTTT.